This TCR beta chain was captured by sequencing in a study of T cells in Graves' hyperthyroidism and ophthalmopathy. CDR1 is SGHTA, CDR2 FQGNSA, per germline. This CDR3 is built from 14 residues. The ends were cut back, 7 bases at V and 0 bases at J, with 13 bases in the middle. Uncontrolled infection, other autoimmune disease, pregnancy and lactation each barred patients from inclusion. Clinical symptoms, serum thyroxine and TRAb, thyroid ultrasound and orbital computed tomography together formed the diagnostic basis. Using around 10 ml of fresh peripheral blood, PBMCs were prepared. Notes on this clonotype: As yet, its antigen is unknown.

General observations from the study: Ophthalmopathy prediction by the model preceded onset by a median roughly 6 months.

There were TCR beta CDR3 regions amplified from RNA transcripts. Primed by the HTBI set, a first-round RT-PCR was run on the TCR CDR3. TCRdb ran MiXCR on the multiplex PCR reads and lists one entry per CDR3 protein. The data hold 750,000 to 900,000 distinct CDR3 sequences, with about 38% observed a single time. The TCR comes from a man aged 18 to 30 with Graves' hyperthyroidism. The rearrangement links TRBV7-2 to TRBJ2-7; tentative D call: TRBD1 (6 bases). Sequenced input: blood. The DNA of the CDR3 is TGTGCCAGCAACGGACAGAGGAGCTCCTACGAGCAGTACTTC. It specifies CASNGQRSSYEQYF.